The clone carrying this T cell receptor beta chain appeared many times. Under the authors' procedure: Using reference gene primer amplification, nucleated cell counts were estimated. Sequencing was performed with immunoSEQ multiplex PCR; in TCRdb, only in-frame clones are kept and a portion is missing. The D gene and trimming were derived from the DNA, and the V and J assignments and clone size from that table. The table shows more than 80,000 clones, with around 80% occurring only once. The source of the sample is a study of blood T cell repertoires in COVID-19. The germline V and J ends were trimmed by 0 bases and 3 bases, with 10 bases remaining between them. The CDR3 contains 15 residues. Per the germline V gene, CDR1 is SGDLS and CDR2 is YYNGEE.

This chain joins TRBV9 and TRBJ1-3; possible D gene TRBD1, 6 bases. Sequencing used peripheral blood. The sequence came from a man aged 80 or over with COVID-19, enrolled during active disease. The CDR3: CASSVGAGVGNTIYF. The DNA of the CDR3 is TGTGCCAGCAGCGTAGGGGCAGGGGTTGGAAACACCATATATTTT.